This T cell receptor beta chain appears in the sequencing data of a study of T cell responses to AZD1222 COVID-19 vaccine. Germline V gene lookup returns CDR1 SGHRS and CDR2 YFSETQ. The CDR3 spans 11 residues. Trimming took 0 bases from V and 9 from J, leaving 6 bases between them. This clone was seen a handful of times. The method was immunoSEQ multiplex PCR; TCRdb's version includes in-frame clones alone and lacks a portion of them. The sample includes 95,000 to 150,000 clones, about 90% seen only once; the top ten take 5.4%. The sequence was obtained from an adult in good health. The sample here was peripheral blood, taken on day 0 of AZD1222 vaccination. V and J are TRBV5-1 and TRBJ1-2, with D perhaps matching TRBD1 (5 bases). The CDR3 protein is CASSLADSYTF. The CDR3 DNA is TGCGCCAGCAGCTTGGCGGACAGCTACACCTTC.